Sequencing of this TCR beta chain was carried out in a study of blood T cell repertoires in COVID-19. Background on the study: COVID-19 samples collected from the United States, Italy and Spain covered acute and convalescent phases. Nucleic acid was either cDNA or gDNA, and it came from T cells, B-cell-depleted T cells, or PBMCs.

While infection was still active, Seattle patients were enrolled and then followed longitudinally. This clone has just one count. Under the authors' procedure: Nucleated cell counts were estimated from reference gene primer amplification. Here immunoSEQ multiplex PCR was the method, and the copy in TCRdb shows in-frame clones only, minus some. V and J calls and clone size are those listed in that table; D and trimming were worked out from the DNA. The sample includes around 76,000 clones, around 83% of them seen just once. The germline V and J ends were trimmed by 0 bases and 14 bases, with 9 bases remaining between them. The length of the CDR3 is 11 residues. CDR1 SGDLS and CDR2 YYNGEE come from the germline V gene.

The V gene is TRBV9, the J gene TRBJ2-1; a weak D match, TRBD1 (5 bases). The TCR was taken from a young man with COVID-19, enrolled during active disease. Material for sequencing was peripheral blood. DNA of the CDR3: TGTGCCAGCAGCGTAGGCAGGGCGAAGTTCTTC. Its translation is CASSVGRAKFF. Variable domain in full (rest from reference TRBV9 and TRBJ2-1): DSGVTQTPKHLITATGQRVTLRCSPRSGDLSVYWYQQSLDQGLQFLIQYYNGEERAKGNILERFSAQQFPDLHSELNLSSLELGDSALYFCASSVGRAKFFGPGTRLTVL.